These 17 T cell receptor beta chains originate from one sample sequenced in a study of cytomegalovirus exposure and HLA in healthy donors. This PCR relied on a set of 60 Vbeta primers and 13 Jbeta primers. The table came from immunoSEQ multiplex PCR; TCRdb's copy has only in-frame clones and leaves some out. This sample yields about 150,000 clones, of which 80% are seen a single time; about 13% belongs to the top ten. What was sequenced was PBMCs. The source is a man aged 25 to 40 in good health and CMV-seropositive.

CDR3 loop: CASRGPRDTSTDTQYF. The CDR3 coding sequence is TGTGCCAGCAGGGGCCCCAGGGATACTAGCACAGATACGCAGTATTTT. The chain carries TRBV27 and TRBJ2-3; the D gene is possibly TRBD1 (5 bases). The CDR3 has 16 residues. The V and J ends lost 6 bases and 0 bases respectively, with 16 bases between them. The germline V gene has CDR1 MNHEY and CDR2 SMNVEV (reference sequence).

The CDR3 loop reads CSVAKLAGGHGETQYF. As DNA, the CDR3 is TGCAGCGTAGCCAAACTAGCGGGAGGGCATGGGGAGACCCAGTACTTC. The chain couples TRBV29-1 to TRBJ2-5; 13 positions agree with TRBD2. CDR1 and CDR2 from the germline V gene are SQVTM and ANQGSEA. CDR3 length: 16 amino acids. Losses at the gene ends were 6 bases for V and 5 bases for J; bases not matched to a gene: 12.

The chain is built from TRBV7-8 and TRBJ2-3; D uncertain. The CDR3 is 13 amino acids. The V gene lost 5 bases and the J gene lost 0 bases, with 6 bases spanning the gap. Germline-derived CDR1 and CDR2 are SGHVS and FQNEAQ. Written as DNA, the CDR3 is TGTGCCAGCAGCCCTCCTAGCACAGATACGCAGTATTTT. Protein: CASSPPSTDTQYF.

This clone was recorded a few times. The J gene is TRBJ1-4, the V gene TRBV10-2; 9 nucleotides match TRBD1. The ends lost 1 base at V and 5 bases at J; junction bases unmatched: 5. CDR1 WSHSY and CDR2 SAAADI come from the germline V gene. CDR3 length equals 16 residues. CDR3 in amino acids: CASSEWGDRANEKLFF. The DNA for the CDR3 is TGCGCCAGCAGTGAGTGGGGGGACAGGGCCAATGAAAAACTGTTTTTT.

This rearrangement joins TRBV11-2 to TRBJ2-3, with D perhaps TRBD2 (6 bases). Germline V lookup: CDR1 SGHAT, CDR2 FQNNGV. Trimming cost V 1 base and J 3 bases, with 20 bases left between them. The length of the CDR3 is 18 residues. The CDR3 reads CASSLGWGGPGMTDTQYF. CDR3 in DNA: TGTGCCAGCAGCTTAGGATGGGGAGGACCTGGAATGACAGATACGCAGTATTTT. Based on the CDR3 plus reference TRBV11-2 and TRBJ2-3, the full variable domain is EAGVAQSPRYKIIEKRQSVAFWCNPISGHATLYWYQQILGQGPKLLIQFQNNGVVDDSQLPKDRFSAERLKGVDSTLKIQPAKLEDSAVYLCASSLGWGGPGMTDTQYFGPGTRLTVL.

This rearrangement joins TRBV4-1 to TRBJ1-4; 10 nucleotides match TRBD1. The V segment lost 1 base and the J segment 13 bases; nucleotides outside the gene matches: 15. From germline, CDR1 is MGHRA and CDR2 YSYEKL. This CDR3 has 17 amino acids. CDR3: CASSQVPDDRGRERLFF. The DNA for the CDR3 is TGCGCCAGCAGCCAAGTTCCCGATGACAGGGGGCGCGAGAGACTGTTTTTT.

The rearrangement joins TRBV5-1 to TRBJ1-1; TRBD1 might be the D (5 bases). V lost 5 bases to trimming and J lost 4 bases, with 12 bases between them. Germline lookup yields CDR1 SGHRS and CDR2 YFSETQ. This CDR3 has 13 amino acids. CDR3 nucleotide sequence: TGCGCCAGCAGTTCAGGGTGGGGCACTGAAGCTTTCTTT. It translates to CASSSGWGTEAFF.

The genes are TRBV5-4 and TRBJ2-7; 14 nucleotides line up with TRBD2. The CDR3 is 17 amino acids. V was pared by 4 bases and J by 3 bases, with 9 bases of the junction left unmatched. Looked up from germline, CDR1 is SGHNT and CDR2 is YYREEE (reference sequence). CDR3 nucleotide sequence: TGTGCCAGCAGCACCGGGACTAGCGGGAGTATGAACTACGAGCAGTACTTC. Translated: CASSTGTSGSMNYEQYF.

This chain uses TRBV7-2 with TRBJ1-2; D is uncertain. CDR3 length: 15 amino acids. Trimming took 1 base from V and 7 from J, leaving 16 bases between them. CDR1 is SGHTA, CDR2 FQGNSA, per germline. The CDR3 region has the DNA TGTGCCAGCAGCTTAGATGATCTGGCGGCCCGTGGCTACACCTTC. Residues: CASSLDDLAARGYTF.

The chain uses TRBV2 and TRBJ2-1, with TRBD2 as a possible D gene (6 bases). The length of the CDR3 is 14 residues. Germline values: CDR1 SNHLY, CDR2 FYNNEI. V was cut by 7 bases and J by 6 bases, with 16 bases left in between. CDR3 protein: CASTRDLSGNEQFF. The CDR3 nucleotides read TGTGCCAGCACCAGGGACTTATCGGGCAATGAGCAGTTCTTC.

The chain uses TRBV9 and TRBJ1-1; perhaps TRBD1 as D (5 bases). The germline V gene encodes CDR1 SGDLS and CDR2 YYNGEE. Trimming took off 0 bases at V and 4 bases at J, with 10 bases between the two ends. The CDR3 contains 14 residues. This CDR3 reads CASSVEGASTEAFF. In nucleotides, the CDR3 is TGTGCCAGCAGCGTAGAAGGGGCGAGCACTGAAGCTTTCTTT.

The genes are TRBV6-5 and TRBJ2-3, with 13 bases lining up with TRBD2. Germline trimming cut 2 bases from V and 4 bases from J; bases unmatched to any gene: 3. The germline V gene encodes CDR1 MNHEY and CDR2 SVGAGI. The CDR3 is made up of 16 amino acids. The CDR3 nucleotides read TGTGCCAGCAGTTACCGGACTAGCGGGAGTTCAGATACGCAGTATTTT. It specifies CASSYRTSGSSDTQYF.

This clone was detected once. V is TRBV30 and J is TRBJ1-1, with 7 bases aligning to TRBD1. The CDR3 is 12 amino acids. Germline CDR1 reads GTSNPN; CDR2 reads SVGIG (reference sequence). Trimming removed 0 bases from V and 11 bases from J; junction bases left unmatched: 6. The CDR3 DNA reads TGTGCCTGGAGTGTCGACAGGGTGAGGGCTTTCTTT. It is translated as CAWSVDRVRAFF.

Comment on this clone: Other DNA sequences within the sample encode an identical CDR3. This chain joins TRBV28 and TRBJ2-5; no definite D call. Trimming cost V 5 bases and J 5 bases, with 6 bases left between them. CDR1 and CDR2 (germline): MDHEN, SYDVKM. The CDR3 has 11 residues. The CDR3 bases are TGTGCCAGCAGTCCTCGGGAGACCCAGTACTTC. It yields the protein CASSPRETQYF.

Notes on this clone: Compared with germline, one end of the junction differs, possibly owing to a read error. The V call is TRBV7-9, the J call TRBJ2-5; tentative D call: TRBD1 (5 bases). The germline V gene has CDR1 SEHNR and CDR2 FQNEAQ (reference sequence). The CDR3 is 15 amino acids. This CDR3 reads CAGSPSGASGETQYF. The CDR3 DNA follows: TGTGCCGGCAGTCCCAGTGGGGCATCAGGGGAGACCCAGTACTTC.

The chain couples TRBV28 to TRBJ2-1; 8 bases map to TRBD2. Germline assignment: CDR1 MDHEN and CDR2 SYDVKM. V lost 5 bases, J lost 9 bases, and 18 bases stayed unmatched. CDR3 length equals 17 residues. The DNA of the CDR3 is TGTGCCAGCAGTCTCCCTGGCGGGAGGCACAATGGGGGTGAGCAGTTCTTC. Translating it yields CASSLPGGRHNGGEQFF.

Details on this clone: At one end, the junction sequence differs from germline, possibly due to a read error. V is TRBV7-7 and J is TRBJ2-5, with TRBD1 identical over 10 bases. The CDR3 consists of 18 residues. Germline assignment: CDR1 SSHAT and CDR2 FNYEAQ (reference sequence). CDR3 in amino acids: CASSPSIGQGESQETQYF. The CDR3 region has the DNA TGTGCTAGCAGCCCCTCGATAGGACAGGGGGAATCACAAGAGACCCAGTACTTC.